This T cell receptor (beta chain) was documented in a study of control samples from healthy donors and cancer patients. The germline CDR1 and CDR2 sequences are SGHTA and FQGNSA. This CDR3 has 13 residues. On this clone: Mismatch with germline at one junction end may stem from a read error.

Generated by immunoSEQ multiplex PCR, the TCRdb table keeps only in-frame clones and is missing some. The sample includes about 28,000 clones, 79% seen only once; the top ten take around 20%. Material: PBMCs. This clonotype was sampled from a man in his sixties with head and neck cancer. The genes are TRBV7-2 and TRBJ1-1; 7 nucleotides agree with TRBD1. This chain's CDR3 is CASSPQGYTEAFF. The CDR3 DNA reads TGTGCCAGCAGCCCACAGGGGTACACTGAAGCTTTTTTT.